The 3 T cell receptor beta chains below all came from one sample that was sequenced in a study of cytomegalovirus exposure and HLA in healthy donors. This table comes from immunoSEQ multiplex PCR, and its TCRdb copy is limited to in-frame clones, with some not included. The sample shows about 75,000 clones, over 80% of them seen only once. Sequencing used PBMCs. These receptors all come from a man aged 25 to 40 in good health and CMV-seronegative.

This clone was detected once. The chain links TRBV9 to TRBJ2-1; D is ambiguous. Germline V gives CDR1 SGDLS, CDR2 YYNGEE. The CDR3 runs to 17 residues. The V end lost 3 bases, the J end lost 0 bases, and 16 bases lay between the germline ends. The CDR3 coding sequence is TGTGCCAGCAGCGACGGTTGGAGTCGGGTCTCCTACAATGAGCAGTTCTTC. It translates to CASSDGWSRVSYNEQFF.

The rearrangement links TRBV5-1 to TRBJ2-1; 8 positions agree with TRBD2. Germline loops: CDR1 SGHRS, CDR2 YFSETQ. The V gene end was trimmed by 5 bases and the J gene end by 7 bases; junction bases not matched to a gene: 17. The CDR3 is 17 residues long. As DNA, the CDR3 is TGCGCCAGCAGACCCCAGAAGCGTGCGGGGGGTTCTAATGAGCAGTTCTTC. Encoded protein: CASRPQKRAGGSNEQFF.

The chain carries TRBV18 and TRBJ2-1; 12 bases are a match to TRBD2. Per germline, CDR1 KGHSH and CDR2 LQKENI. The V segment lost 6 bases and the J segment 6 bases; nucleotides outside the gene matches: 9. The CDR3 consists of 16 residues. In nucleotides, the CDR3 is TGTGCCAGCTCGAAGAGGACTAGCGGGATCGTCAATGAGCAGTTCTTC. It codes for CASSKRTSGIVNEQFF.